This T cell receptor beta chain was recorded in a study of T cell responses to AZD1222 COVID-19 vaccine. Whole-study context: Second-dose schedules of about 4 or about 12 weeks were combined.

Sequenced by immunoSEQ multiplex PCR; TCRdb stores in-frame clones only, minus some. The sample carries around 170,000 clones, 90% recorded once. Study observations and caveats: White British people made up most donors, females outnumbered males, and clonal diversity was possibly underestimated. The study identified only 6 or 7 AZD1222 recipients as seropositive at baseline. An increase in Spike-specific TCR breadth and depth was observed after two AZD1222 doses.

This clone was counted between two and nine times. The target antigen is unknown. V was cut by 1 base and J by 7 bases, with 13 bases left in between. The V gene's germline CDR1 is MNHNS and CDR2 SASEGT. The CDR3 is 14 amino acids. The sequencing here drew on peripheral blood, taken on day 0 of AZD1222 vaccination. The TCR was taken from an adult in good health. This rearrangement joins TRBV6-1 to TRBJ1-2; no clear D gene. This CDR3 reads CASSEGIGELGYTF. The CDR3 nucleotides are TGTGCCAGCAGTGAAGGAATTGGGGAACTTGGCTACACCTTC.